This is a list of T cell receptor beta chains from one sample in a study of human versus mouse CDR3 diversity and MHC coevolution. Here immunoSEQ multiplex PCR was the method, and the copy in TCRdb shows in-frame clones only, minus some. The sample contains about 81,000 clones, 90% to 95% of which appear only once. Input material: naive CD4+ T cells from blood. These receptors were taken from a person aged 30-69 years in good health. Both conserved end residues are part of each CDR3. Some rows have no size entry. The others give once, few or many, or a class for an expanded clone.

v_gene,len,j_gene,abundance,CDR3aa
TRBV7-6,18,TRBJ2-2,.,CASSLEWLAGGIAGELFF
TRBV18,16,TRBJ1-4,.,CASSPDRDTLIARLFF
TRBV7-9,16,TRBJ2-7,.,CASSLGDRGRSYEQYF
TRBV5-1,15,TRBJ2-1,.,CASSLVGSSYNEQFF
TRBV7-9,15,TRBJ1-1,.,CASSSAGGRDTEAFF
TRBV7-3,15,TRBJ1-6,.,CASSPSGQGGSPLHF
TRBV30,11,TRBJ1-1,.,CAWSRSLEAFF
TRBV7-2,14,TRBJ2-7,once,CASSLVGGPGEQYF
TRBV7-3,15,TRBJ2-2,.,CASSSSGANTRELFF
TRBV19,15,TRBJ1-2,.,CASRGGAQENYGYTF
TRBV7-9,14,TRBJ1-5,.,CASSSGTGLQPQHF
TRBV10-3,13,TRBJ2-1,few,CAISEQVWREQFF
TRBV5-1,17,TRBJ2-3,.,CASSLGQVTSGTDTQYF
TRBV6-4,13,TRBJ1-4,few,CASSRGANEKLFF
TRBV4-3,12,TRBJ2-3,.,CASSRYGGTQYF
TRBV6-1,14,TRBJ2-7,.,CASSRGQTLYEQYF
TRBV7-9,15,TRBJ2-3,.,CASSLPGTSLDTQYF
TRBV5-1,15,TRBJ2-5,.,CASSLPSGVQETQYF
TRBV19,14,TRBJ1-4,.,CASSIEETGEKLFF
TRBV28,11,TRBJ1-1,.,CALVMNTEAFF
TRBV6-5,15,.,.,CASIRGAGIPYEQYF
TRBV28,14,TRBJ1-1,.,CASSFRGLSTEAFF
TRBV6-5,14,TRBJ2-7,.,CASSYGQGAGEQYF
TRBV7-2,16,TRBJ1-1,.,CASSLMRGTANTEAFF
TRBV10-2,18,TRBJ2-7,.,CASTSDRLAGSITYEQYF
TRBV11-3,15,TRBJ1-1,.,CASSLKAGMNTEAFF
TRBV7-9,15,TRBJ1-4,.,CASSRGGGGNEKLFF
TRBV2,14,TRBJ1-5,.,CASSAGTGNQPQHF
TRBV7-6,15,TRBJ1-1,.,CASSLGDRMDTEAFF
TRBV7-2,15,TRBJ1-2,.,CASSSRTSYNYGYTF
TRBV14,13,TRBJ2-5,.,CASSQRSRETQYF
TRBV28,12,TRBJ1-2,few,CASSFESYGYTF
TRBV4-2,15,TRBJ2-7,few,CASSQGSLASPAQYF
TRBV7-2,14,TRBJ1-2,.,CASSKPDRGPGYTF
TRBV15,16,TRBJ1-2,.,CATSRNTRDREDGYTF
TRBV28,12,TRBJ2-5,few,CASSTGPETQYF
TRBV28,13,TRBJ2-3,.,CASRAGGPHTQYF
TRBV19,17,TRBJ2-7,.,CASSIRGHRGGSYEQYF
TRBV5-4,14,TRBJ2-7,.,CASSSRTSGSEQYF
TRBV23-1,13,TRBJ1-2,.,CASSQGHLYGYTF
TRBV28,15,TRBJ1-1,.,CASSEEEGRNTEAFF
TRBV5-1,16,TRBJ2-1,.,CASSLRVGGTHNEQFF
TRBV7-2,16,TRBJ1-2,.,CASSTTRTGTGGGYTF
TRBV28,16,TRBJ1-1,.,CASSPGTGGANTEAFF
TRBV2,13,TRBJ2-1,once,CASTRGGNNEQFF
TRBV29-1,13,TRBJ2-3,.,CSVGRGRGDTQYF
TRBV2,14,TRBJ1-4,once,CASSSQGADEKLFF
TRBV27,16,TRBJ2-3,.,CASSLAGLGPTDTQYF
TRBV7-2,17,TRBJ2-1,.,CASSSSSGFRGDNEQFF